This record looks at one T cell receptor beta chain sequence and its context. The antigen remains undetermined. These data originate in a study of cytomegalovirus exposure and HLA in healthy donors. The PCR had 60 Vbeta and 13 Jbeta primers. Measured with immunoSEQ multiplex PCR; TCRdb has only the in-frame clones, and not every one. The sample has 110,000 or so clones, 67% seen once. V gave up 1 base and J gave up 2 bases, with 14 bases separating them. Germline assignment: CDR1 SGHVS and CDR2 FNYEAQ. The length of the CDR3 is 16 residues. Overall study results and limits: Among donors in an Asian-associated ancestry cluster, a later analysis reportedly found fewer N-insertions than the approximately 700-donor mean.

The chain recombines TRBV7-6 with TRBJ2-5; the D gene is possibly TRBD2 (5 bases). The clonotype was recovered from a man between 18 and 35 years old in good health and CMV-seropositive. The sequencing input was PBMCs. CDR3 sequence: CASSLGHTGWQETQYF. The CDR3 DNA reads as TGTGCCAGCAGCTTAGGTCATACGGGGTGGCAAGAGACCCAGTACTTC.